This TCR beta chain was sequenced during a study of blood T cell repertoires in COVID-19. Whole-study context: Spain, Italy and the United States supplied samples that represented acute and convalescent COVID-19. T cells, B-cell-depleted T cells, or PBMCs supplied cDNA or gDNA.

Participants were aged about 18 to 90 years from around 24 US areas. Germline V gene sequence: CDR1 LGHDT, CDR2 YNNKEL (reference sequence). Trimming took 0 bases from V and 4 from J; bases not matched to a gene: 12. The CDR3 extends over 17 amino acids. Profiled with immunoSEQ multiplex PCR; TCRdb holds only in-frame clones, not every one. The data show over 150,000 clones, around 84% seen once. The sequencing input was PBMCs or T cells enriched from blood (not recorded which). The receptor comes from a middle-aged man who had recovered from COVID-19. The chain combines TRBV3-1 (or the pseudogene TRBV3-2) with TRBJ2-7, with TRBD2 matching 7 bases. The CDR3 reads CASSQDLGGAGVYEQYF. For the CDR3, the DNA is TGTGCCAGCAGCCAAGATTTAGGTGGCGCGGGGGTTTACGAGCAGTACTTC.